Included here is one T cell receptor beta chain sequence, with context. This sample was taken from a study of CD8 T cells in Susac syndrome. The sequenced target, TCR beta, came from blood CD8+ and CD4+ T cells. Looked up from germline, CDR1 is LNHDA and CDR2 is SQIVND (reference sequence). V lost 8 bases to trimming and J lost 2 bases; unmatched junction nucleotides: 6. This CDR3 has 14 residues. Random hexamers were used to reverse transcribe 0.5 to 1 ug of RNA. Each CDR3 protein gets one entry after TCRdb re-called the immunoSEQ multiplex PCR reads with MiXCR. The sample includes about 300,000 distinct CDR3 sequences, approximately 85% of them seen just once.

Source material: CD8+ T cells from PBMCs. V and J are TRBV19 and TRBJ2-1, with 7 positions matching TRBD2. The origin of this receptor is a human donor with multiple sclerosis. The CDR3: CASELAGTYNEQFF. The CDR3 bases are TGTGCCAGTGAATTAGCGGGTACCTACAATGAGCAGTTCTTC.